One and the same sample provided the 31 T cell receptor beta chains below, sequenced in a study of metastatic and nonmetastatic thyroid tumors. Through MiXCR, TCRdb re-clonotyped the PCR reads. The sample has roughly 20,000 clones, approximately 31% seen once. Every patient underwent thyroid surgery untreated. Sequencing used blood. The receptors here all came from a female donor with papillary thyroid cancer or a benign thyroid nodule (not recorded which). Some clones in this sample may be carry-over from other donors' samples.

There are a few counts of this clone. The V and J genes are TRBV10-3 and TRBJ1-4, with D unresolved. The CDR3 has 14 residues. The germline V and J ends were trimmed by 5 bases and 0 bases, with 7 bases remaining between them. Germline V CDR1 and CDR2: ENHRY, SYGVKD. The CDR3 protein is CAISSHATNEKLFF. The CDR3 bases are TGTGCCATCAGTTCCCATGCAACTAATGAAAAACTGTTTTTT.

This clone has only a few counts. The chain is built from TRBV6-4 and TRBJ2-3; 10 bases align to TRBD1. The CDR3 length is 14 residues. CDR1 and CDR2 from the germline V gene are MRHNA and SNTAGT. V lost 2 bases to trimming and J lost 4 bases; unmatched junction nucleotides: 0. The CDR3 loop is CASSDGQGADTQYF. CDR3 DNA: TGTGCCAGCAGTGACGGACAGGGGGCAGATACGCAGTATTTT.

This sequence joins TRBV30 and TRBJ1-2; D may be TRBD1 (5 bases). Germline assignment: CDR1 GTSNPN and CDR2 SVGIG (reference sequence). The CDR3 covers 12 residues. With 5 bases removed from V and 8 bases from J, the gap between germline ends came to 15 bases. CDR3 bases: TGTGCCTGGGGGGGTCAGGGAGGCGGCTACACCTTC. This gives the protein CAWGGQGGGYTF.

This clone was picked up many times. The chain is built from TRBV7-3 and TRBJ1-1; no definite D call. Trimming pared 0 bases from V and 3 bases from J, leaving 5 bases between. The CDR3 contains 13 residues. Germline-derived CDR1 and CDR2 are SGHTA and FQGTGA. CDR3 loop: CASSLTADTEAFF. The CDR3 coding sequence is TGTGCCAGCAGCTTAACGGCGGACACTGAAGCTTTCTTT.

This clone was seen ten or more times. The rearrangement joins TRBV12-3 or TRBV12-4 to TRBJ2-5; D is perhaps TRBD2 (6 bases). The V end was cut by 6 bases, the J end by 7 bases, with 12 bases between. This CDR3 contains 12 residues. The CDR3 spells CASRGGAGTQYF. The CDR3, as DNA: TGTGCCAGCAGAGGCGGGGCTGGGACCCAGTACTTC.

This clone was seen only a few times. This chain joins TRBV28 and TRBJ2-1; unclear D gene. Trimming pared 5 bases from V and 0 bases from J, leaving 11 bases between. This CDR3 is built from 15 residues. Germline V CDR1 and CDR2: MDHEN, SYDVKM. CDR3 nucleotide sequence: TGTGCCAGCAGTGGGGTTCAGGTCTCCTACAATGAGCAGTTCTTC. This translates into CASSGVQVSYNEQFF.

This chain uses TRBV15 with TRBJ2-2; D is ambiguous. Per germline, CDR1 LNHNV and CDR2 YYDKDF (reference sequence). This CDR3 region has 15 residues. V lost 4 bases and J lost 6, with 15 bases in between. The CDR3 nucleotides read TGTGCCACCAGCATACTACATGGTGGTGCCGGGGAGCTGTTTTTT. Translating it yields CATSILHGGAGELFF.

The V gene is TRBV4-2, the J gene TRBJ2-7, with 7 nucleotides matching TRBD1. Germline trimming cut 5 bases from V and 2 bases from J; bases unmatched to any gene: 15. In germline, CDR1 is LGHNA, CDR2 YNFKEQ. The CDR3 length is 17 residues. Here the CDR3 DNA reads TGTGCCAGCAGCAAAAAATTGCGGCCGGGACAGCCCTACGAGCAGTACTTC. As protein: CASSKKLRPGQPYEQYF.

This clone was recorded a few times. This sequence joins TRBV6-4 and TRBJ2-1; 12 nucleotides align to TRBD1. The V segment lost 4 bases and the J segment 7 bases; nucleotides outside the gene matches: 11. This CDR3 has 17 residues. Per the germline V gene, CDR1 is MRHNA and CDR2 is SNTAGT. CDR3 region: CASSVHPGTGGGNEQFF. CDR3 nucleotide sequence: TGTGCCAGCAGTGTCCACCCCGGGACAGGGGGCGGGAATGAGCAGTTCTTC.

This clone occurred many times. This chain uses TRBV7-2 with TRBJ1-4, with TRBD1 matching over 8 bases. The V segment lost 7 bases and the J segment 1 base; nucleotides outside the gene matches: 11. CDR1 and CDR2 from the germline V gene are SGHTA and FQGNSA. The CDR3 runs to 17 residues. Written as DNA, the CDR3 is TGTGCCAGCATCCTCCGGGACAGGATAAGAACTAATGAAAAACTGTTTTTT. Its protein is CASILRDRIRTNEKLFF.

The V and J genes are TRBV7-2 and TRBJ2-7; D is undetermined. There are 13 residues in the CDR3. CDR1 is SGHTA, CDR2 FQGNSA, per germline. With 2 bases removed from V and 0 bases from J, the gap between germline ends came to 5 bases. The DNA of the CDR3 is TGTGCCAGCAGCTTATATTACTCCTACGAGCAGTACTTC. Its protein is CASSLYYSYEQYF.

This clone was counted many times. The chain uses TRBV5-6 and TRBJ2-6; D not certain. Germline assignment: CDR1 SGHDT and CDR2 YYEEEE. V was clipped by 5 bases and J by 4 bases, with 7 bases between them. The CDR3 totals 13 residues. This chain's CDR3 is CASSYWGANVLTF. The CDR3 DNA is TGTGCCAGCAGTTATTGGGGGGCCAACGTCCTGACTTTC.

This clone qualifies as medium-sized. J is TRBJ1-2 and V is TRBV4-1; unclear D gene. This CDR3 has 14 residues. V was cut by 1 base and J by 4 bases, with 10 bases left in between. Germline-derived CDR1 and CDR2 are MGHRA and YSYEKL. CDR3: CASSQAVGSYGYTF. The DNA for the CDR3 is TGCGCCAGCAGCCAAGCGGTAGGGAGCTATGGCTACACCTTC.

V is TRBV15 and J is TRBJ2-1; 8 positions match TRBD1. V trimming: 3 bases; J trimming: 2 bases; junction bases outside the gene matches: 3. Germline V CDR1 and CDR2: LNHNV, YYDKDF (reference sequence). The CDR3 is made up of 15 amino acids. CDR3 in DNA: TGTGCCACCAGCAGCGGACAGGGCCCCTACAATGAGCAGTTCTTC. Its protein is CATSSGQGPYNEQFF.

CDR3 loop: CSARQTMNTEAFF. The CDR3 DNA reads as TGCAGTGCGCGACAGACCATGAACACTGAAGCTTTCTTT. V is TRBV20-1 and J is TRBJ1-1, with D perhaps TRBD1 (5 bases). CDR1 and CDR2 (germline): DFQATT, SNEGSKA (reference sequence). With 6 bases removed from V and 0 bases from J, the gap between germline ends came to 11 bases. The CDR3 is made up of 13 amino acids.

By share, this clone counts as medium-sized. J is TRBJ2-2 and V is TRBV11-3; 13 positions match TRBD2. The CDR3 spans 15 residues. CDR1 and CDR2 (germline): SGHNT, YENEEA. Trimming at V came to 3 bases and at J to 6 bases, leaving 1 base not matched to a gene. The CDR3, as DNA: TGTGCCAGCAGCTTCGGGACTAGCGGGGCCGGGGAGCTGTTTTTT. Residues: CASSFGTSGAGELFF.

This clone was counted ten times or more. The rearrangement uses TRBV7-9 and TRBJ1-5; TRBD1 is a possible D gene (5 bases). The CDR3 sequence is 14 residues long. V lost 1 base, J lost 7 bases, and 11 bases lay in between. Germline V gene data show CDR1 as SEHNR and CDR2 as FQNEAQ (reference sequence). CDR3 nucleotide sequence: TGTGCCAGCAGCTTAGGGGCAGGGAGGCAGCCCCAGCATTTT. It encodes CASSLGAGRQPQHF.

This clone has at least ten counts. This chain joins TRBV4-1 and TRBJ2-3, with D unclear. The V gene's germline CDR1 is MGHRA and CDR2 YSYEKL. The CDR3 is 11 amino acids. The germline V and J ends were trimmed by 5 bases and 4 bases, with 4 bases remaining between them. The CDR3 nucleotides read TGCGCCAGCAGCAGGGCAGATACGCAGTATTTT. Its protein product is CASSRADTQYF.

This clone ranks as medium-sized. DNA of the CDR3: TGTGCCAGCAGTGAAGAGGGACAGGGGTTGAACACTGAAGCTTTCTTT. This encodes CASSEEGQGLNTEAFF. V is TRBV6-1 and J is TRBJ1-1; 10 positions agree with TRBD1. Per germline, CDR1 MNHNS and CDR2 SASEGT. J gave up 0 bases and V 1 base, and 2 bases lay outside the gene matches. The CDR3 covers 16 residues.

The chain carries TRBV20-1 and TRBJ2-7; 7 positions agree with TRBD2. This CDR3 comprises 13 residues. Per the germline V gene, CDR1 is DFQATT and CDR2 is SNEGSKA (reference sequence). The V gene end was trimmed by 3 bases and the J gene end by 5 bases; junction bases not matched to a gene: 7. This CDR3 is CSARREYSDEQYF. The CDR3 DNA reads as TGCAGTGCTAGGCGGGAGTATTCCGACGAGCAGTACTTC.

The chain carries TRBV6-2 or TRBV6-3 and TRBJ2-2; 8 bases align to TRBD2. This CDR3 comprises 15 residues. Per the germline V gene, CDR1 is MNHEY and CDR2 is SVGEGT. Trimming at V came to 6 bases and at J to 6 bases, leaving 9 bases not matched to a gene. CDR3 sequence (DNA): TGTGCCAGCAGCTTGGGACTAGTACAATCCGGGGAGCTGTTTTTT. Translation: CASSLGLVQSGELFF.

This clone was counted many times. This chain joins TRBV7-2 and TRBJ2-5; the match to TRBD2 covers 11 bases. J gave up 4 bases and V 5 bases, and 6 bases lay outside the gene matches. Germline-derived CDR1 and CDR2 are SGHTA and FQGNSA. The CDR3 runs 15 residues. CDR3 residues: CASSSSGGALETQYF. The CDR3 DNA reads as TGTGCCAGCAGCAGTAGCGGGGGGGCCCTAGAGACCCAGTACTTC.

This clone was detected a few times. Other DNA sequences of this sample code for an identical CDR3. The chain couples TRBV27 to TRBJ1-1; 9 bases align to TRBD1. V gave up 4 bases and J gave up 3 bases; unmatched junction bases: 6. This CDR3 comprises 15 residues. Per germline, CDR1 MNHEY and CDR2 SMNVEV (reference sequence). The CDR3 loop reads CASSSGTGRYTEAFF. The CDR3 DNA follows: TGTGCCAGCAGTTCCGGGACAGGGAGATACACTGAAGCTTTCTTT.

Relative to its sample, this clone is medium-sized (0.01 to 0.1%). In DNA form, the CDR3 reads TGCAGTGCTAGGACAGGGGCTTGGGACTATGGCTACACCTTC. Its translation: CSARTGAWDYGYTF. J is TRBJ1-2 and V is TRBV20-1; 8 nucleotides match TRBD1. V gave up 3 bases and J gave up 3 bases; unmatched junction bases: 6. In germline, CDR1 is DFQATT, CDR2 SNEGSKA (reference sequence). The CDR3 is made up of 14 amino acids.

The rearrangement joins TRBV19 to TRBJ1-1; D uncertain. Deletions cut 3 bases from V and 2 bases from J, with 7 bases between. The CDR3 has 13 amino acids. The germline gives CDR1 LNHDA, CDR2 SQIVND (reference sequence). CDR3 sequence (DNA): TGTGCCAGTAGTATTTCAGGAAACACTGAAGCTTTCTTT. Translating gives CASSISGNTEAFF.

In this sample, this clone is medium-sized. The chain employs TRBV4-1 and TRBJ1-5, with D possibly TRBD1 on 6 matching bases. V was cut by 3 bases and J by 3 bases, with 12 bases left in between. Looked up from germline, CDR1 is MGHRA and CDR2 is YSYEKL. This CDR3 is 15 amino acids long. CDR3 in DNA: TGCGCCAGCAGCCATGATCAGGGGTACAATCAGCCCCAGCATTTT. Translating gives CASSHDQGYNQPQHF.

This chain uses TRBV9 with TRBJ2-7; no firm D call. The CDR3 contains 13 residues. The V gene's germline CDR1 is SGDLS and CDR2 YYNGEE. Between the trimmed V and J ends, which lost 4 bases and 4 bases, there was a span of 12 bases. In DNA form, the CDR3 reads TGTGCCAGCAGCCCCGGGCCGTGGTACGAGCAGTACTTC. Its translation is CASSPGPWYEQYF.

This clone has a count of ten or more. The chain recombines TRBV20-1 with TRBJ2-2; D is unclear. Germline lookup yields CDR1 DFQATT and CDR2 SNEGSKA (reference sequence). V was clipped by 2 bases and J by 7 bases, with 8 bases between them. This CDR3 is built from 12 residues. The CDR3, as DNA: TGCAGTGCTAGATTTGAGAACGGGGAGCTGTTTTTT. This translates into CSARFENGELFF.

This clone was detected ten times or more. The gene calls are TRBV12-3 or TRBV12-4 and TRBJ2-2, with TRBD1 matching over 7 bases. The CDR3 runs to 14 residues. V shed 8 bases, J shed 6 bases, and the junction held 9 bases outside the gene matches. CDR3 bases: TGTGCCAGCCATACCCGGGACAGTCCCGGGGAGCTGTTTTTT. Its protein is CASHTRDSPGELFF.

In this sample, this clone turned up many times. CDR3 nucleotides: TGTGCCAGCAGCTTAGCTCATTTCACGAACACTGAAGCTTTCTTT. Protein: CASSLAHFTNTEAFF. The chain has TRBV7-2 and TRBJ1-1; D ambiguous. This CDR3 is 15 amino acids long. V dropped 0 bases and J dropped 1 base, with 9 bases sitting between them. Germline V gives CDR1 SGHTA, CDR2 FQGNSA.

The chain has TRBV15 and TRBJ2-7; 9 nucleotides align to TRBD1. In germline, CDR1 is LNHNV, CDR2 YYDKDF (reference sequence). Germline trimming cut 5 bases from V and 5 bases from J; bases unmatched to any gene: 13. This CDR3 spans 16 amino acids. CDR3 nucleotides: TGTGCCACCAGCGTAACCACCGGGACAGGGTCCCACGAGCAGTACTTC. It specifies CATSVTTGTGSHEQYF. Variable domain in full (rest from reference TRBV15 and TRBJ2-7): DAMVIQNPRYQVTQFGKPVTLSCSQTLNHNVMYWYQQKSSQAPKLLFHYYDKDFNNEADTPDNFQSRRPNTSFCFLDIRSPGLGDTAMYLCATSVTTGTGSHEQYFGPGTRLTVT.